The 30 T cell receptor beta chains listed next were all sequenced from one sample in a study of response to subunit inactivated influenza vaccine. Via MiXCR, TCRdb re-called the RT-PCR reads, giving one row per CDR3 protein. Among a few hundred thousand distinct CDR3 sequences listed, 11% to 15% were seen once. The sample in question was PBMCs from blood, obtained about 11 days after vaccination. The receptor source for this set is a man aged 50-60 years who received an inactivated influenza vaccine.

V gene TRBV2 combines with J gene TRBJ2-3; TRBD1 or TRBD2 may be the D gene (5 bases each). The CDR3 is 15 residues long. Germline lookup yields CDR1 SNHLY and CDR2 FYNNEI. Trimming pared 0 bases from V and 4 bases from J, leaving 11 bases between. DNA of the CDR3: TGTGCCAGCAGTGAAGCGAACGGGGCGGCAGATACGCAGTATTTT. It yields the protein CASSEANGAADTQYF.

This clonotype has just a few counts. The chain couples TRBV28 to TRBJ1-2, with D perhaps TRBD1 (6 bases). CDR1 is MDHEN and CDR2 is SYDVKM in the germline V gene. Deletions cut 6 bases from V and 8 bases from J, with 19 bases between. The CDR3 is 14 residues long. CDR3 sequence (DNA): TGTGCCAGCAGCCGAGCCGGGACAAACTCGGGCTACACCTTC. The encoded protein is CASSRAGTNSGYTF.

Worth noting for this clonotype: Its ends do not fully match the called genes, so a read error is possible. The chain uses TRBV7-7 and TRBJ2-5; a possible D gene is TRBD2 (5 bases). Germline V CDR1 and CDR2: SSHAT, FNYEAQ (reference sequence). The length of the CDR3 is 13 residues. The CDR3 is CASSSDWLQTQYF. CDR3 nucleotides: TGTGCTAGCAGCTCGGACTGGTTGCAGACCCAGTACTTC.

The chain couples TRBV27 to TRBJ2-2, with a weak D call TRBD2 (5 bases). CDR3 length: 15 amino acids. V dropped 6 bases and J dropped 4 bases, with 15 bases sitting between them. Germline V gene sequence: CDR1 MNHEY, CDR2 SMNVEV (reference sequence). DNA for the CDR3: TGTGCCAGCAGCCCCCAAGTCGAGGGCACCGGGGAGCTGTTTTTT. Its translation: CASSPQVEGTGELFF.

This chain connects TRBV7-9 to TRBJ2-3; the D gene is possibly TRBD2 (6 bases). In germline, CDR1 is SEHNR, CDR2 FQNEAQ (reference sequence). The CDR3 extends over 17 amino acids. V gave up 5 bases and J gave up 6 bases, with 24 bases separating them. This chain's CDR3 is CASSPGRSSGLVDTQYF. CDR3 nucleotide sequence: TGTGCCAGCAGCCCAGGGAGGTCCTCGGGGTTGGTGGATACGCAGTATTTT.

This clonotype showed up many times. This chain joins TRBV7-9 and TRBJ1-4, with 7 bases matching TRBD1. The V gene end was trimmed by 4 bases and the J gene end by 8 bases; junction bases not matched to a gene: 10. The CDR3 contains 15 residues. Germline V gives CDR1 SEHNR, CDR2 FQNEAQ (reference sequence). This chain's CDR3 is CASSSPTGSEEKLFF. As DNA, the CDR3 is TGTGCCAGCAGCTCCCCGACAGGGTCGGAGGAAAAACTGTTTTTT.

The chain recombines TRBV20-1 with TRBJ2-5, with 7 bases that match TRBD2. CDR1 DFQATT and CDR2 SNEGSKA come from the germline V gene (reference sequence). V shed 0 bases, J shed 5 bases, and the junction held 18 bases outside the gene matches. This CDR3 is 18 amino acids long. CDR3 DNA sequence: TGCAGTGCTAGAGATCTCAGGACTACAGCGGGATCTTGGGAGACCCAGTACTTC. This translates into CSARDLRTTAGSWETQYF.

The V gene is TRBV5-5, the J gene TRBJ2-7; a weak D match, TRBD2 (6 bases). Germline V gives CDR1 SGHKS, CDR2 YYEKEE (reference sequence). The CDR3 has 16 residues. The V end lost 4 bases, the J end lost 3 bases, and 20 bases lay between the germline ends. The CDR3 loop is CASSRTPGLYYYEQYF. CDR3 in DNA: TGTGCCAGCAGCCGAACACCGGGACTCTATTACTACGAGCAGTACTTC.

The chain's CDR3 is CSARVGSRSYEQYF. In nucleotides, the CDR3 is TGCAGTGCTAGAGTCGGGAGCCGATCCTACGAGCAGTACTTC. The chain couples TRBV20-1 to TRBJ2-7; D possibly corresponds to TRBD2 (6 bases). This CDR3 is built from 14 residues. The ends were cut back, 1 base at V and 1 base at J, with 11 bases in the middle. The V gene's germline CDR1 is DFQATT and CDR2 SNEGSKA (reference sequence).

This clonotype was recorded a few times. The rearrangement uses TRBV11-2 and TRBJ2-7; 9 nucleotides agree with TRBD2. The CDR3 runs to 15 residues. Trimming at V came to 3 bases and at J to 5 bases, leaving 8 bases not matched to a gene. Germline V gene data show CDR1 as SGHAT and CDR2 as FQNNGV. CDR3 DNA sequence: TGTGCCAGCAGCTTTGACCCTAGCGGGATTGACGAGCAGTACTTC. This encodes CASSFDPSGIDEQYF.

The chain uses TRBV7-2 and TRBJ2-3, with D possibly being TRBD1 (6 bases). Germline loops: CDR1 SGHTA, CDR2 FQGNSA. Trimming removed 3 bases at V and 7 bases at J, with 11 bases between. The CDR3 runs to 13 residues. The CDR3 sequence: CASSLTGVHTQYF. The DNA for the CDR3 is TGTGCCAGCAGCTTGACAGGCGTCCATACGCAGTATTTT.

Only one count was recorded for this clonotype. The rearrangement links TRBV5-3 to TRBJ1-2, with a weak D call TRBD1 (5 bases). TRBV5-3 belongs to the ORF category, with a function that is uncertain. Trimming pared 5 bases from V and 8 bases from J, leaving 19 bases between. This CDR3 comprises 14 residues. For the CDR3, the DNA is TGTGCCAGAAGGTTTCCGGGGGGTTTAAGGGGCTACACCTTC. Its protein is CARRFPGGLRGYTF.

The chain is built from TRBV14 and TRBJ2-3, with a weak D call TRBD1 (6 bases). CDR1 SGHDN and CDR2 FVKESK come from the germline V gene. Between the trimmed V and J ends, which lost 1 base and 0 bases, there was a span of 11 bases. The CDR3 length is 16 residues. The CDR3, as DNA: TGTGCCAGCAGCCAAGGTGGCAGGGGAAGCACAGATACGCAGTATTTT. Translated: CASSQGGRGSTDTQYF.

Here the CDR3 DNA reads TGTGCCAGCAGTTACGTCGGGACAGGGCAAGAGACCCAGTACTTC. As protein: CASSYVGTGQETQYF. V gene TRBV6-2 or TRBV6-3 combines with J gene TRBJ2-5; 9 bases are a match to TRBD1. J lost 2 bases, V lost 2 bases, and 3 bases had no gene match. CDR1 and CDR2 from the germline V gene are MNHEY and SVGEGT. This CDR3 contains 15 residues.

This clonotype showed up just a few times. The chain is built from TRBV15 and TRBJ2-3; 7 bases match TRBD2. CDR3 length: 18 residues. The germline gives CDR1 LNHNV, CDR2 YYDKDF (reference sequence). V lost 0 bases and J lost 2; bases outside the gene matches: 11. As DNA, the CDR3 is TGTGCCACCAGCAGAGAGGTCTTAGCGGGCTCCTCCACAGATACGCAGTATTTT. It yields the protein CATSREVLAGSSTDTQYF.

V is TRBV4-3 and J is TRBJ1-5, with D unresolved. The CDR3 length is 16 residues. V lost 0 bases, J lost 1 base, and 10 bases lay in between. CDR1 and CDR2 from the germline V gene are LGHNA and YSLEER. CDR3 coding DNA: TGCGCCAGCAGCCAAGATCTGGGAGGGAGCAATCAGCCCCAGCATTTT. Its protein is CASSQDLGGSNQPQHF.

This clonotype was detected a few times. The chain uses TRBV10-3 and TRBJ2-1; D is perhaps TRBD2 (6 bases). Trimming cost V 2 bases and J 0 bases, with 8 bases left between them. Germline-derived CDR1 and CDR2 are ENHRY and SYGVKD. This CDR3 comprises 15 residues. The CDR3 coding sequence is TGTGCCATCAGTGAGCGGCGGGGCTCCTACAATGAGCAGTTCTTC. It translates to CAISERRGSYNEQFF.

The V gene is TRBV5-1, the J gene TRBJ2-3; D is possibly TRBD2 (6 bases). CDR3 size: 16 residues. The V and J ends lost 0 bases and 0 bases respectively, with 11 bases between them. CDR1 SGHRS and CDR2 YFSETQ come from the germline V gene. The CDR3 loop reads CASSLGEVVSTDTQYF. The CDR3 DNA reads as TGCGCCAGCAGCTTGGGGGAGGTTGTTAGCACAGATACGCAGTATTTT.

Many counts were recorded for this clonotype. The chain links TRBV10-3 to TRBJ2-7; 12 bases align to TRBD2. J lost 7 bases, V lost 0 bases, and 4 bases had no gene match. CDR1 is ENHRY, CDR2 SYGVKD, per germline. CDR3 length equals 15 residues. CDR3 DNA: TGTGCCATCAGTGAGTCCGGGACTAGCGGGTTGGAGCAGTACTTC. Its translation is CAISESGTSGLEQYF.

The chain recombines TRBV6-2 or TRBV6-3 with TRBJ2-7, with TRBD1 identical over 8 bases. The CDR3 loop spans 11 amino acids. The V gene's germline CDR1 is MNHEY and CDR2 SVGEGT. The CDR3 reads CATGESYEQYF. In nucleotides, the CDR3 is TGTGCGACAGGGGAATCCTACGAGCAGTACTTC.

The chain links TRBV7-9 to TRBJ1-5; TRBD1 is a possible D gene (5 bases). Germline V CDR1 and CDR2: SEHNR, FQNEAQ (reference sequence). The germline V and J ends were trimmed by 6 bases and 7 bases, with 16 bases remaining between them. The CDR3 runs 14 residues. CDR3 region: CASSAGGSNQPQHF. CDR3 nucleotide sequence: TGTGCCAGCAGTGCCGGGGGTTCTAACCAGCCCCAGCATTTT.

The gene calls are TRBV12-3 or TRBV12-4 and TRBJ2-5, with TRBD2 matching 9 bases. The V and J ends lost 7 bases and 3 bases, in that order; junction bases with no gene match: 6. The CDR3 has 14 amino acids. The CDR3 here is CASTGASGKETQYF. The DNA of the CDR3 is TGTGCCAGCACCGGGGCTAGCGGGAAAGAGACCCAGTACTTC.

This chain joins TRBV12-3 or TRBV12-4 and TRBJ2-7; D is ambiguous. This CDR3 is built from 11 residues. V lost 5 bases, J lost 6 bases, and 8 bases lay in between. This chain's CDR3 is CASSPGFEQYF. CDR3 coding DNA: TGTGCCAGCAGTCCTGGATTCGAGCAGTACTTC.

This clonotype was seen only a few times. The V gene is TRBV4-3, the J gene TRBJ2-1; a weak D match, TRBD2 (6 bases). The CDR3 runs to 16 residues. Germline loops: CDR1 LGHNA, CDR2 YSLEER. Trimming removed 0 bases at V and 8 bases at J, with 17 bases between. The CDR3, as DNA: TGCGCCAGCAGCCAAGATCCGGGGCTAGCGCATGATGAGCAGTTCTTC. This sequence encodes CASSQDPGLAHDEQFF.

This clonotype has at least ten counts. The rearrangement joins TRBV4-2 to TRBJ2-5; D is perhaps TRBD1 (5 bases). In germline, CDR1 is LGHNA, CDR2 YNFKEQ. The CDR3 totals 15 residues. Trimming removed 1 base at V and 5 bases at J, with 14 bases between. CDR3 sequence (DNA): TGTGCCAGCAGCCAAGGGGCAGGGTCGTGGGAGACCCAGTACTTC. This gives the protein CASSQGAGSWETQYF.

The sample holds a few counts of this clonotype. The chain is built from TRBV6-2 or TRBV6-3 and TRBJ2-1, with 9 nucleotides matching TRBD1. Germline V gives CDR1 MNHEY, CDR2 SVGEGT. The CDR3 runs 16 residues. J lost 2 bases, V lost 5 bases, and 7 bases had no gene match. This CDR3 reads CASSTRGTGTYNEQFF. CDR3 bases: TGTGCCAGCAGTACCCGGGGGACAGGGACCTACAATGAGCAGTTCTTC.

This chain connects TRBV7-9 to TRBJ2-1; the match to TRBD2 covers 9 bases. The CDR3 is 16 residues long. Germline assignment: CDR1 SEHNR and CDR2 FQNEAQ (reference sequence). V was pared by 5 bases and J by 1 base, with 6 bases of the junction left unmatched. The CDR3 nucleotides read TGTGCCAGCAGCCTCAGACTAGCGGTGTCCTACAATGAGCAGTTCTTC. Protein: CASSLRLAVSYNEQFF. Filled out from reference TRBV7-9 and TRBJ2-1, the complete variable domain reads DTGVSQNPRHKITKRGQNVTFRCDPISEHNRLYWYRQTLGQGPEFLTYFQNEAQLEKSRLLSDRFSAERPKGSFSTLEIQRTEQGDSAMYLCASSLRLAVSYNEQFFGPGTRLTVL.

This clonotype has more than one count but fewer than ten. CDR3 residues: CASSQADRRTDTQYF. For the CDR3, the DNA is TGCGCCAGCAGCCAAGCGGACAGACGCACAGATACGCAGTATTTT. This chain links TRBV4-3 with TRBJ2-3; TRBD1 might be the D (6 bases). The CDR3 totals 15 residues. Trimming shortened V by 1 base and J by 1 base, and 9 bases separated the two germline ends. Germline V gene sequence: CDR1 LGHNA, CDR2 YSLEER.

This clonotype was detected ten times or more. The rearrangement links TRBV7-9 to TRBJ2-2; 7 nucleotides align to TRBD1. The J segment lost 4 bases and the V segment lost 11 bases, leaving 25 bases of the junction unmatched. In germline, CDR1 is SEHNR, CDR2 FQNEAQ (reference sequence). CDR3 size: 19 residues. This chain's CDR3 is CAVERFDRADDWATGELFF. The DNA for the CDR3 is TGTGCCGTTGAAAGGTTCGACAGGGCCGATGATTGGGCCACCGGGGAGCTGTTTTTT.

This clonotype was seen a handful of times. The genes are TRBV24-1 and TRBJ2-1; D perhaps matches TRBD1 (6 bases). The V gene lost 0 bases and the J gene lost 13 bases, with 18 bases spanning the gap. The V gene's germline CDR1 is KGHDR and CDR2 SFDVKD. The CDR3 runs to 15 residues. CDR3 loop: CATSDLLLGGQIQFF. DNA of the CDR3: TGTGCCACCAGTGATTTGCTTTTAGGCGGACAGATCCAGTTCTTC.